These 4 T cell receptor beta chains share one sample of origin, sequenced in a study of metastatic and nonmetastatic thyroid tumors. Each patient came to thyroid surgery without any prior treatment (of any kind). TCRdb re-called clones from the PCR reads using MiXCR. The table records 15,000 to 20,000 clones, around 36% of them present only once. The sample comprised tumor tissue. These TCRs come from a female donor with papillary thyroid cancer or a benign thyroid nodule (not recorded which). Some clones in this sample may be carry-over from other donors' samples.

This clone occurred a few times. CDR3 loop: CASSEGVQRAYGYTF. Here the CDR3 DNA reads TGTGCCAGCAGTGAAGGGGTTCAGAGAGCCTATGGCTACACCTTC. The V gene is TRBV2, the J gene TRBJ1-2; D remains ambiguous. The germline gives CDR1 SNHLY, CDR2 FYNNEI. Trimming pared 1 base from V and 4 bases from J, leaving 13 bases between. This CDR3 region has 15 residues.

The chain recombines TRBV27 with TRBJ2-5, with D possibly matching TRBD1 (6 bases). Deletions cut 8 bases from V and 2 bases from J, with 24 bases between. The CDR3 runs 17 residues. Germline V lookup: CDR1 MNHEY, CDR2 SMNVEV (reference sequence). CDR3 DNA sequence: TGTGCCAGCGTGGTCATTTGGGAGCAGGGGCCACAAGAGACCCAGTACTTC. This translates into CASVVIWEQGPQETQYF.

Ten or more counts support this clone. This chain connects TRBV11-1 to TRBJ2-2; maybe TRBD2 (6 bases). CDR1 is SGHAT, CDR2 FQDESV, per germline (reference sequence). Trimming shortened V by 6 bases and J by 2 bases, and 10 bases separated the two germline ends. The CDR3 is 14 residues long. DNA for the CDR3: TGTGCCAGCAGGGGGGGAGTTAACACCGGGGAGCTGTTTTTT. This sequence encodes CASRGGVNTGELFF.

This clone was observed many times. This chain connects TRBV20-1 to TRBJ1-1; TRBD1 agrees at 7 bases. The CDR3 extends over 17 amino acids. Trimming removed 0 bases from V and 1 base from J; junction bases left unmatched: 11. Germline values: CDR1 DFQATT, CDR2 SNEGSKA (reference sequence). This chain's CDR3 is CSARETGWGGSNTEAFF. CDR3 DNA: TGCAGTGCTAGAGAGACAGGGTGGGGTGGTTCGAACACTGAAGCTTTCTTT.